This is a list of T cell receptor beta chains from one sample in a study of T cell responses to AZD1222 COVID-19 vaccine. TCRdb's table, derived via immunoSEQ multiplex PCR, lists solely in-frame clones and lacks some. This sample has under 75,000 clones, with approximately 81% found just once. The input for sequencing was peripheral blood, taken on day 0 of AZD1222 vaccination. These receptors all stem from an adult in good health. Both conserved end residues are part of each CDR3. The D gene is left open where the match is weak. Clone size is given for some rows only: seen once, a few or many times, or a class if the clone is expanded.

j_call clone_size v_call d_call cdr3_aa cdr3_nt
TRBJ2-1 many TRBV7-9 TRBD1 CASSHWDRDSNEQFF TGTGCCAGCAGCCATTGGGACAGGGACAGCAATGAGCAGTTCTTC
TRBJ2-5 . TRBV19 . CASSIIKDRLYF TGTGCCAGTAGTATTATCAAGGACCGCCTGTACTTC
TRBJ2-7 . TRBV9 TRBD2 CASSVAAGVVNPEQYF TGTGCCAGCAGCGTAGCAGCGGGAGTGGTTAATCCCGAGCAGTACTTC
TRBJ1-1 . TRBV27 . CASSRGGQGSTEAFF TGTGCCAGCAGTCGGGGGGGGCAGGGATCCACTGAAGCTTTCTTT
TRBJ2-7 . TRBV19 . CASGPSYEQYF TGTGCCAGTGGACCCTCCTACGAGCAGTACTTC
TRBJ2-7 few TRBV7-9 . CASSSTRGWQGEQYF TGTGCCAGCAGCTCAACCCGGGGGTGGCAGGGAGAGCAGTACTTC
TRBJ1-5 . TRBV6-5 . CASSQQGGSNQPQHF TGTGCCAGCAGCCAACAAGGGGGTAGCAATCAGCCCCAGCATTTT
TRBJ1-1 . TRBV21-1 . CASAHPPAFF TGTGCCAGCGCCCACCCGCCGGCTTTCTTT
TRBJ1-3 . TRBV6-5 . CASRKEGLNTIYF TGTGCCAGCAGAAAGGAGGGGTTGAACACCATATATTTT
TRBJ1-5 few TRBV6-5 TRBD1 CASSPGGFVPQHF TGTGCCAGCAGTCCAGGGGGGTTTGTGCCCCAGCATTTT
TRBJ2-7 once TRBV6-5 . CASSPHNQGSEYF TGTGCCAGCAGCCCGCACAACCAGGGCTCTGAGTACTTC
TRBJ1-1 . TRBV19 . CASRSGQAGGLEAFF TGTGCCTCCCGATCGGGGCAGGCCGGGGGACTTGAAGCTTTCTTT
TRBJ2-7 . TRBV5-6 TRBD2 CASSRLAGGRDYEQYF TGTGCCAGCAGCCGCCTTGCGGGAGGGAGGGACTACGAGCAGTACTTC
TRBJ1-2 . TRBV29-1 . CSVDVGGYTF TGCAGCGTTGACGTAGGGGGCTACACCTTC
TRBJ2-2 . TRBV6-5 . CASTTQGTNTGELFF TGTGCCAGCACTACACAGGGTACGAACACCGGGGAGCTGTTTTTT
TRBJ2-7 . TRBV5-1 TRBD2 CASRPSGSAYEQYF TGCGCCAGCAGACCTAGCGGGAGTGCATACGAGCAGTACTTC
TRBJ1-1 . TRBV11-2 . CASSLAGPNTEAFF TGTGCCAGCAGCTTAGCGGGTCCCAACACTGAAGCTTTCTTT
TRBJ2-2 . TRBV19 . CASSLRGGGELFF TGTGCCAGTAGTCTAAGGGGTGGCGGGGAGCTGTTTTTT
TRBJ2-7 . TRBV7-9 . CASSLGFSGEQYF TGTGCCAGCAGCTTAGGATTCTCCGGCGAGCAGTACTTC
TRBJ1-1 . TRBV20-1 . CSASESGTLNTEAFF TGCAGTGCTAGTGAATCAGGGACTTTGAACACTGAAGCTTTCTTT
TRBJ2-3 . TRBV6-5 . CASSYRRPDTQYF TGTGCCAGCAGTTATAGACGCCCAGATACGCAGTATTTT
TRBJ2-7 . TRBV6-6 . CASSSGPALIQQYF TGTGCCAGCAGTTCTGGACCGGCCCTGATCCAGCAGTACTTC
TRBJ2-7 . TRBV2 . CASSGQSGAYEQYF TGTGCCAGCAGTGGACAGTCTGGGGCCTACGAGCAGTACTTC
TRBJ2-7 . TRBV6-1 . CASKAGILSYEQYF TGTGCCAGCAAAGCGGGTATACTTTCCTACGAGCAGTACTTC
TRBJ1-1 . TRBV11-2 . CASSLVGGYTEAFF TGTGCCAGCAGCTTAGTAGGGGGATACACTGAAGCTTTCTTT
TRBJ2-7 . TRBV7-8 . CASSRGNGLYEQYF TGTGCCAGCAGCCGAGGAAACGGGCTCTACGAGCAGTACTTC
TRBJ1-1 . TRBV7-9 . CASSLNRVMNTEAFF TGTGCCAGCAGCTTAAATCGGGTCATGAACACTGAAGCTTTCTTT
TRBJ1-3 . TRBV10-3 . CAITGGPLSGNTIYF TGTGCCATCACCGGGGGTCCCCTCTCTGGAAACACCATATATTTT
TRBJ2-5 . TRBV5-1 TRBD2 CASSSPTSGSVKTQYF TGCGCCAGCAGCTCCCCCACTAGCGGGAGTGTAAAGACCCAGTACTTC
TRBJ1-1 . TRBV12-3/TRBV12-4 . CASSLKADTEAFF TGTGCCAGCAGTTTAAAGGCGGACACTGAAGCTTTCTTT
TRBJ1-2 . TRBV7-9 . CAGRATGPNYGYTF TGTGCCGGCCGTGCTACAGGGCCCAACTATGGCTACACCTTC
TRBJ2-5 . TRBV9 TRBD2 CASSTGGQETQYF TGTGCCAGCAGCACGGGGGGACAAGAGACCCAGTACTTC
TRBJ2-7 . TRBV19 . CASRDTALTYEQYF TGTGCCAGTAGGGATACAGCTTTAACCTACGAGCAGTACTTC
TRBJ1-2 . TRBV14 . CASTPRGEDYGYTF TGTGCCAGCACGCCCCGGGGGGAAGATTATGGCTACACCTTC
TRBJ2-3 . TRBV12-3/TRBV12-4 . CASSPVGTDTQYF TGTGCCAGCAGTCCCGTAGGCACAGATACGCAGTATTTT
TRBJ1-1 . TRBV5-1 . CASSSPTTGPNLGDTEAFF TGCGCCAGCAGCTCACCAACTACAGGGCCGAATCTCGGTGACACTGAAGCTTTCTTT
TRBJ1-2 . TRBV19 TRBD1 CASSEGQYGYTF TGTGCCTCCTCGGAGGGACAGTATGGCTACACCTTC
TRBJ2-7 . TRBV12-5 TRBD1 CASGLVWDRGYEQYF TGTGCTAGTGGTTTGGTATGGGACAGGGGATACGAGCAGTACTTC
TRBJ2-7 few TRBV4-1 TRBD2 CASSQRTLSGGTPYEQYF TGCGCCAGCAGCCAACGTACCCTTTCGGGAGGGACCCCCTACGAGCAGTACTTC
TRBJ2-7 . TRBV12-3/TRBV12-4 . CASSPPEGPSYF TGTGCCAGCAGTCCCCCTGAAGGCCCCTCATACTTC
TRBJ1-4 . TRBV18 . CASSLDRGIDEKLFF TGTGCCAGCTCCCTCGATAGGGGTATTGATGAAAAACTGTTTTTT
TRBJ1-2 . TRBV30 . CAWSTAGDYTF TGTGCCTGGAGCACGGCGGGGGACTACACCTTC
TRBJ1-5 . TRBV2 . CASNLGSNQPQHF TGTGCCAGCAATTTAGGTAGCAATCAGCCCCAGCATTTT
TRBJ1-4 . TRBV5-4 . CASSSDGGRFNEKLFF TGTGCCAGCAGCTCTGACGGTGGCCGTTTTAATGAAAAACTGTTTTTT
TRBJ1-2 . TRBV11-2 . CASSSDTVYGYTF TGTGCCAGCAGCTCGGACACCGTCTATGGCTACACCTTC
TRBJ2-1 . TRBV6-4 TRBD2 CASSGGRAGGPHEQFF TGTGCCAGCAGTGGAGGTCGAGCGGGAGGGCCTCATGAGCAGTTCTTC
TRBJ2-2 few TRBV2 . CASIRGGSDTGELFF TGTGCCAGCATCAGGGGGGGAAGTGACACCGGGGAGCTGTTTTTT
TRBJ1-1 . TRBV7-2 TRBD1 CASSLDEGRGPSRTEAFF TGTGCCAGCAGCTTAGATGAGGGCAGGGGGCCTTCTCGAACTGAAGCTTTCTTT
TRBJ1-2 . TRBV11-3 TRBD1 CASSFRTGAHYGYTF TGTGCCAGCAGCTTTCGAACAGGGGCTCACTATGGCTACACCTTC
TRBJ1-3 . TRBV30 . CAWSPSVRGTGNTIYF TGTGCCTGGAGTCCCTCCGTAAGGGGAACTGGAAACACCATATATTTT
TRBJ2-1 . TRBV24-1 . CATSDPGGEQFF TGTGCCACCAGTGATCCCGGGGGCGAGCAGTTCTTC
TRBJ2-7 few TRBV7-9 . CASSPQSKRGNWSYEQYF TGTGCCAGCAGCCCTCAATCTAAACGGGGGAACTGGTCCTACGAGCAGTACTTC
TRBJ1-1 . TRBV29-1 . CSATVTVNTEAFF TGCAGCGCTACCGTGACGGTGAACACTGAAGCTTTCTTT